Below are 18 T cell receptor beta chains sequenced from a single sample in a study of blood T cells in healthy people across ages. The use of a sample-barcoded 5' primer and a J-beta primer mix characterized a second PCR of roughly 6 to 11 cycles. One entry per CDR3 protein results from TCRdb running MiXCR on the 5' RACE reads. Of about 620,000 distinct CDR3 sequences listed, 52% are singletons. The sequenced sample consisted of blood. The receptors shown here come from an elderly woman in good health.

This clonotype was detected ten times or more. The chain is built from TRBV12-5 and TRBJ2-3; D call uncertain. The ends were cut back, 3 bases at V and 4 bases at J, with 2 bases in the middle. Per the germline V gene, CDR1 is LGHNT and CDR2 is FRNRAP. This CDR3 is 11 amino acids long. The CDR3 DNA reads TGTGCTAGTGGTTTAGCAGATACGCAGTATTTT. Its translation is CASGLADTQYF.

This clonotype was seen a few times. J is TRBJ2-3 and V is TRBV20-1; TRBD2 aligns across 8 bases. The CDR3 is 15 amino acids. V lost 5 bases, J lost 3 bases, and 10 bases stayed unmatched. Germline V lookup: CDR1 DFQATT, CDR2 SNEGSKA (reference sequence). The CDR3 loop is CSAPRGGRGTDTQYF. The CDR3 nucleotides are TGCAGTGCTCCCCGGGGGGGTAGGGGAACAGATACGCAGTATTTT.

V usage is TRBV29-1 and J usage is TRBJ2-1; D may be TRBD1 or TRBD2 (6 bases each). From germline, CDR1 is SQVTM and CDR2 ANQGSEA. CDR3 length: 13 amino acids. The CDR3 nucleotides read TGCAAAGGGGGGAGGCGTGGGTCAAACATTCAGTTCTTC. Its protein is CKGGRRGSNIQFF.

The chain couples TRBV10-3 to TRBJ1-4; D is unclear. Trimming pared 5 bases from V and 0 bases from J, leaving 7 bases between. The germline V gene encodes CDR1 ENHRY and CDR2 SYGVKD. The CDR3 is made up of 14 amino acids. CDR3 DNA sequence: TGTGCCATCAGTCCTGATGCAACTAATGAAAAACTGTTTTTT. Translated: CAISPDATNEKLFF.

Turning to this clonotype: It may be a read error: a sequence one base away is much more abundant. The rearrangement joins TRBV4-2 to TRBJ2-1; TRBD2 is a possible D gene (5 bases). Germline CDR1 is LGHNA and CDR2 is YNFKEQ. The CDR3 consists of 14 residues. The V and J ends lost 0 bases and 3 bases respectively, with 6 bases between them. CDR3: CASSQDRGYNEQFF. In nucleotides, the CDR3 is TGTGCCAGCAGCCAAGATCGGGGCTACAATGAGCAGTTCTTC.

The chain carries TRBV6-5 and TRBJ1-2, with 7 nucleotides matching TRBD1. J was trimmed by 6 bases and V by 3 bases; bases with no gene match: 7. Germline CDR1 MNHEY, CDR2 SVGAGI. The CDR3 has 14 residues. This chain's CDR3 is CASSYRQGTHGYTF. The DNA of the CDR3 is TGTGCCAGCAGTTATCGACAGGGAACCCATGGCTACACCTTC.

This clonotype was found a few times. The CDR3 is CASSEGGGDTQYF. CDR3 coding DNA: TGTGCCAGCAGTGAGGGGGGAGGGGATACGCAGTATTTT. The chain employs TRBV6-1 and TRBJ2-3, with 7 nucleotides matching TRBD2. J was trimmed by 6 bases and V by 3 bases; bases with no gene match: 3. This CDR3 has 13 residues. Per germline, CDR1 MNHNS and CDR2 SASEGT.

In regard to this clonotype: This may come from a read error, since a much larger clone is one base off. This chain links TRBV11-2 with TRBJ1-2; no clear D gene. Trimming removed 5 bases from V and 6 bases from J, with 19 bases in between. CDR1 and CDR2 (germline): SGHAT, FQNNGV. The CDR3 runs 15 residues. The CDR3 here is CASSLHLLDCDGYTF. CDR3 DNA: TGTGCCAGCAGCCTCCACCTTTTGGACTGCGATGGCTACACCTTC.

This clonotype was counted a few times. V usage is TRBV28 and J usage is TRBJ2-7; D unresolved. The V and J ends lost 5 bases and 7 bases respectively, with 12 bases between them. The germline gives CDR1 MDHEN, CDR2 SYDVKM. The CDR3 spans 12 residues. CDR3 loop: CASSPSWQEQYF. CDR3 DNA sequence: TGTGCCAGCAGTCCCTCTTGGCAGGAGCAGTACTTC.

As regards this clonotype: The junction departs from germline at one end; a sequencing error may be responsible. The rearrangement uses TRBV3-1 and TRBJ1-2; 9 bases fit TRBD1. The CDR3 length is 14 residues. The germline V gene encodes CDR1 LGHDT and CDR2 YNNKEL (reference sequence). CDR3 nucleotides: TGTGCCTGCAGCCAAGCTCAAACAGGGGGCGGCTACACCTTC. Its translation: CACSQAQTGGGYTF.

A word on this clonotype: This may arise from a read error, as a much more abundant clone is one base away. J is TRBJ2-3 and V is TRBV15, with 8 nucleotides matching TRBD1. Germline values: CDR1 LNHNV, CDR2 YYDKDF (reference sequence). This CDR3 contains 15 residues. The DNA of the CDR3 is TGTGCCGCCAGCAGAGACAGGGGTCACACAGATACGCAGTATTTT. Its translation: CAASRDRGHTDTQYF.

This clonotype was counted a few times. The J gene is TRBJ2-2, the V gene TRBV5-1, with TRBD2 identical over 8 bases. Germline V gene data show CDR1 as SGHRS and CDR2 as YFSETQ. The CDR3 is 15 residues long. V was pared by 0 bases and J by 11 bases, with 9 bases of the junction left unmatched. CDR3 in DNA: TGCGCCAGCAGCTTGGATCCGGGAGGGCCATTAGAGCTGTTTTTT. Its protein is CASSLDPGGPLELFF.

The V and J genes are TRBV30 and TRBJ1-2; 10 bases fit TRBD1. This CDR3 spans 13 amino acids. The ends lost 8 bases at V and 8 bases at J; junction bases unmatched: 11. From germline, CDR1 is GTSNPN and CDR2 SVGIG (reference sequence). CDR3 region: CASDRGLGGGYTF. CDR3 coding DNA: TGTGCCAGTGACAGGGGGCTAGGTGGCGGCTACACCTTC.

This clonotype occurred many times. The V gene is TRBV20-1, the J gene TRBJ2-1, with TRBD2 matching 10 bases. The CDR3 consists of 13 residues. Unmatched junction bases numbered 5, after V lost 3 bases and J lost 9 bases. Germline-derived CDR1 and CDR2 are DFQATT and SNEGSKA (reference sequence). The CDR3 nucleotides read TGCAGTGCTAGGCTTACTAGCGGGATTGAGCAGTTCTTC. Encoded protein: CSARLTSGIEQFF.

The chain links TRBV20-1 to TRBJ2-3, with D tentatively TRBD1 (5 bases). The CDR3 extends over 12 amino acids. The V end lost 6 bases, the J end lost 5 bases, and 12 bases lay between the germline ends. The germline gives CDR1 DFQATT, CDR2 SNEGSKA (reference sequence). The CDR3 sequence is CSAPPTGDTQYF. The CDR3 nucleotides read TGCAGTGCCCCCCCAACAGGAGATACGCAGTATTTT.

A single count supports this clonotype. The rearrangement uses TRBV7-2 and TRBJ2-1; D is unresolved. CDR3 size: 17 residues. The V end was cut by 0 bases, the J end by 0 bases, with 12 bases between. The germline V gene encodes CDR1 SGHTA and CDR2 FQGNSA. As DNA, the CDR3 is TGTGCCAGCAGCTTAGCGGCCCCCCCGAGCTCCTACAATGAGCAGTTCTTC. This encodes CASSLAAPPSSYNEQFF.

V is TRBV5-1 and J is TRBJ2-5, with 7 bases aligning to TRBD1. The CDR3 has 13 amino acids. The trim removed 0 bases at V and 11 bases at J, leaving 7 bases unmatched. The germline CDR1 and CDR2 sequences are SGHRS and YFSETQ. DNA for the CDR3: TGCGCCAGCAGCTTGGCAGGGGGTAGTGAGCAGTACTTC. Its translation is CASSLAGGSEQYF.

The chain has TRBV29-1 and TRBJ2-1; D possibly matches TRBD1 or TRBD2 (5 bases each). The CDR3 totals 13 residues. V was cut by 4 bases and J by 5 bases, with 12 bases left in between. Germline CDR1 SQVTM, CDR2 ANQGSEA. The CDR3 nucleotides are TGCAGCGTTGGGGGGTTTTTTCACAATGAGCAGTTCTTC. Its translation is CSVGGFFHNEQFF.